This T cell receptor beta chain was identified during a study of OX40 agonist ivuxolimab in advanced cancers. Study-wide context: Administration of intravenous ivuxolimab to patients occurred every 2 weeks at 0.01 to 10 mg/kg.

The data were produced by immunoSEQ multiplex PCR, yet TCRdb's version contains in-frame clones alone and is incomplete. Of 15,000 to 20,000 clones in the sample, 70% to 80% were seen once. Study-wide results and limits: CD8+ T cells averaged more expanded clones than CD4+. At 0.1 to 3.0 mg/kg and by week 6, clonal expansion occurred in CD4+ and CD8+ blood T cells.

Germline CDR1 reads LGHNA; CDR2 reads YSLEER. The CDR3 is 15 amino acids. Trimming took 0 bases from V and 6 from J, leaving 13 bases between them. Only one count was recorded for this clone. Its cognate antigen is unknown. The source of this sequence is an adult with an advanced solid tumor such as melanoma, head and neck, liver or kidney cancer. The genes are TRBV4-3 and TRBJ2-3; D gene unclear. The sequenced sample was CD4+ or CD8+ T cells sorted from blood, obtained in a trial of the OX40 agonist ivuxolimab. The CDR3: CASSQDLLGGDTQYF. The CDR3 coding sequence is TGCGCCAGCAGCCAAGATCTTTTAGGTGGGGATACGCAGTATTTT.